The source of this TCR beta chain is a study of early T cells in non-severe SARS-CoV-2 infection. Study-wide background: Bulk RNA taken from unsorted whole blood was sequenced, leaving chains unpaired. Study findings and constraints: VDJdb matches were skewed toward anti-spike CD8 T cell responses.

As regards this clonotype: Its specificity is unknown.

Individual cDNA molecules received unique molecular identifiers. From the 5' RACE reads, TCRdb called clonotypes with MiXCR, one entry per CDR3 protein. The repertoire consists of some 66,000 distinct CDR3 sequences, with roughly 10% occurring once and the leading ten covering approximately 3%. Per germline, CDR1 WSHSY and CDR2 SAAADI. V lost 2 bases, J lost 0 bases, and 5 bases lay in between. The CDR3 length is 14 residues. The material sequenced was whole blood. This sequence was found in an adult who was a healthcare worker with PCR-confirmed SARS-CoV-2 infection or an uninfected control (not recorded which). J is TRBJ1-3 and V is TRBV10-2; D unclear. CDR3 residues: CASSEPSSGNTIYF. CDR3 nucleotide sequence: TGCGCCAGCAGTGAGCCAAGCTCTGGAAACACCATATATTTT.